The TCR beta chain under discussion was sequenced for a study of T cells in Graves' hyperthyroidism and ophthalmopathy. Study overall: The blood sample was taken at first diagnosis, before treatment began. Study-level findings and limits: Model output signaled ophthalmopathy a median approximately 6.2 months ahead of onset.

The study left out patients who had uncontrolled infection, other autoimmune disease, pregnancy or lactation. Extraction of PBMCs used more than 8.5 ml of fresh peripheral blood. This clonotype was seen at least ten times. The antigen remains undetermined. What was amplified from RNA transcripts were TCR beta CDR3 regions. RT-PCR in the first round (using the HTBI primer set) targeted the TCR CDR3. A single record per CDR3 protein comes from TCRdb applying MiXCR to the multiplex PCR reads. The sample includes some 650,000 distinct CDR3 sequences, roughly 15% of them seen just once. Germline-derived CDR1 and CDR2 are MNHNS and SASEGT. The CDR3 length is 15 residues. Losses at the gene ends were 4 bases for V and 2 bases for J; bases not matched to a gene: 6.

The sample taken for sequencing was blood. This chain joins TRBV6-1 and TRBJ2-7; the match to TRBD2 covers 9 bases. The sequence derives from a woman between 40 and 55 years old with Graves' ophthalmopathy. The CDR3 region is CASSVLAGITYEQYF. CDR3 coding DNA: TGTGCCAGCAGTGTGCTAGCGGGAATAACCTACGAGCAGTACTTC.